The sequence of this T cell receptor (beta chain) was determined in a study of response to subunit inactivated influenza vaccine. Study-level findings and limits: Authors suggested seasonal influenza vaccinations each recruit few new T cells.

Each CDR3 protein gets one entry after TCRdb re-called the RT-PCR reads with MiXCR. Of 250,000 to 350,000 distinct CDR3 sequences in the sample, 22% are singletons; the top ten hold 10%. Germline assignment: CDR1 WSHSY and CDR2 SAAADI. Between the trimmed V and J ends, which lost 9 bases and 2 bases, there was a span of 19 bases. The CDR3 consists of 15 residues. Points on this clonotype: The antigen is not known.

The input for sequencing was PBMCs from blood, taken about 19 months after vaccination. The chain recombines TRBV10-2 with TRBJ1-2, with D tentatively TRBD1 (6 bases). This TCR was sampled from a man aged 50-75 years who received an inactivated influenza vaccine. CDR3 coding DNA: TGCGCCAGTCTCAGCTCGGGGGGCCCCAACTATGGCTACACCTTC. Translation: CASLSSGGPNYGYTF.